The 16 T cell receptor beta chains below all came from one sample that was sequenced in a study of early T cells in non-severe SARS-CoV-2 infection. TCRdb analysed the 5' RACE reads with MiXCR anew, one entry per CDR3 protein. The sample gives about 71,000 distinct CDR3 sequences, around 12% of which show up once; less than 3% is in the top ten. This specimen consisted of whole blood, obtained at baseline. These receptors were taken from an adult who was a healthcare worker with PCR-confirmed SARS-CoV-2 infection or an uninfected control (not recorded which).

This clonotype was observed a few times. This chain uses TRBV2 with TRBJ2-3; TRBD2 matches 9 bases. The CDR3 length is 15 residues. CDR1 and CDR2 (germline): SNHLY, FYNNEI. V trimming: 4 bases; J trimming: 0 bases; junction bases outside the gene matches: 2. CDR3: CASSGLAVSTDTQYF. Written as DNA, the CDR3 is TGTGCCAGCAGTGGACTAGCGGTTAGCACAGATACGCAGTATTTT.

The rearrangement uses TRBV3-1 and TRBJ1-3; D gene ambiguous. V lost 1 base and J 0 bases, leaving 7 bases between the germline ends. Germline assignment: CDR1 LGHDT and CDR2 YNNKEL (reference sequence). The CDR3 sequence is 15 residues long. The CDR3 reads CASSQGPTSGNTIYF. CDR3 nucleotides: TGTGCCAGCAGCCAAGGACCGACCTCTGGAAACACCATATATTTT.

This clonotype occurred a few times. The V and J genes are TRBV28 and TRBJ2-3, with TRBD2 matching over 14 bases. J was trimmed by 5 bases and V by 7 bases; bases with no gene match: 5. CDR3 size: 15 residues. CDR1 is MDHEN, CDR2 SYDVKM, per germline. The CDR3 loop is CASTTSGGAGDTQYF. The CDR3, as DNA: TGTGCCAGCACGACTAGCGGGGGGGCGGGAGATACGCAGTATTTT.

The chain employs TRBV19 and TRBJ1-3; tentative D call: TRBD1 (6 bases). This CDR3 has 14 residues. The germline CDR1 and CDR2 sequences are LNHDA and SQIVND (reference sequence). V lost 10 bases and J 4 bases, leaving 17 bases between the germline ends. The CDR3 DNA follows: TGTGCCACCCAGCCAACGGGGGCAGGAAACACCATATATTTT. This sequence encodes CATQPTGAGNTIYF. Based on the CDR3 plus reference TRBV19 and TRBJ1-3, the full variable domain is DGGITQSPKYLFRKEGQNVTLSCEQNLNHDAMYWYRQDPGQGLRLIYYSQIVNDFQKGDIAEGYSVSREKKESFPLTVTSAQKNPTAFYLCATQPTGAGNTIYFGEGSWLTVV.

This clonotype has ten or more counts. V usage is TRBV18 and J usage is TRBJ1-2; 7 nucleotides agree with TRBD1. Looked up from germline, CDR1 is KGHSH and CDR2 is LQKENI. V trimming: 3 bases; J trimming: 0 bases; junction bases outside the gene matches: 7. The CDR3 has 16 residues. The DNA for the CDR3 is TGTGCCAGCTCACCGGACAGGTCCCATACTAACTATGGCTACACCTTC. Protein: CASSPDRSHTNYGYTF.

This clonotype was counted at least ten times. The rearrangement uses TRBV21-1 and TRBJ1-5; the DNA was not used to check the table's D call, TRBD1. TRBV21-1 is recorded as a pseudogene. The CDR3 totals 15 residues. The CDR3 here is CASPPQGAGRQPQHF. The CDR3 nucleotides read TGTGCCAGCCCCCCTCAGGGGGCGGGTCGTCAGCCCCAGCATTTT.

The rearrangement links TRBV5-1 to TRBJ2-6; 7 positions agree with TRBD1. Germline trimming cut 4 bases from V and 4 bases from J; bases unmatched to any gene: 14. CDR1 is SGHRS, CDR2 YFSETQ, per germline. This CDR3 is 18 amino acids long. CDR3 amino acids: CASSDPGQTISGANVLTF. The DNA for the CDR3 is TGCGCCAGCAGCGATCCGGGACAGACGATATCCGGGGCCAACGTCCTGACTTTC.

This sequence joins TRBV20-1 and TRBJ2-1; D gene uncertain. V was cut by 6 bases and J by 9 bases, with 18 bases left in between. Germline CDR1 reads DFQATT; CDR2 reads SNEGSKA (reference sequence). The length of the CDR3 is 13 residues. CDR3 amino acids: CSAHKSLLVEQFF. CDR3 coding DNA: TGCAGTGCCCACAAGTCCCTATTGGTTGAGCAGTTCTTC.

The CDR3 is CASSHGGGKTDTQYF. For the CDR3, the DNA is TGTGCCAGCAGCCATGGCGGGGGGAAGACAGATACGCAGTATTTT. This chain uses TRBV5-4 with TRBJ2-3; 8 bases agree with TRBD2. Germline CDR1 and CDR2: SGHNT and YYREEE (reference sequence). The ends lost 4 bases at V and 3 bases at J; junction bases unmatched: 7. The CDR3 is 15 residues long.

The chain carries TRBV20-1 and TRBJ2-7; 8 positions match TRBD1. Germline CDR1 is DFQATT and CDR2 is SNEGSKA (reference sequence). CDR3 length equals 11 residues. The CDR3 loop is CSAQGVYEQYF. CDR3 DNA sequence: TGCAGCGCACAGGGGGTGTACGAGCAGTACTTC.

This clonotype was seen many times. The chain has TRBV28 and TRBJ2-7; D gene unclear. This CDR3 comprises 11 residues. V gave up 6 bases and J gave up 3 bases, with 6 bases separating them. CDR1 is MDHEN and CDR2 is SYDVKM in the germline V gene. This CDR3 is CASSLGYEQYF. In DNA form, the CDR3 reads TGTGCCAGCAGCTTGGGCTACGAGCAGTACTTC.

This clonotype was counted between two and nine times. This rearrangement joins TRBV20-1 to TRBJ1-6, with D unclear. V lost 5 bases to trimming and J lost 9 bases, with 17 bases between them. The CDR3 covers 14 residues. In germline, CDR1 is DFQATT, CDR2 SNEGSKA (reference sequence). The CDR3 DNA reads TGCAGTGCTCGTGCTAGGGCACCTATTTCACCCCTCCACTTT. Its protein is CSARARAPISPLHF.

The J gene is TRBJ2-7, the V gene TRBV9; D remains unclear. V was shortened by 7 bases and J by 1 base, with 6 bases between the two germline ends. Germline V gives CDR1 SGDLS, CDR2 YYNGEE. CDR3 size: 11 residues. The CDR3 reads CASGESYEQYF. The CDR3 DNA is TGTGCCAGCGGGGAATCCTACGAGCAGTACTTC.

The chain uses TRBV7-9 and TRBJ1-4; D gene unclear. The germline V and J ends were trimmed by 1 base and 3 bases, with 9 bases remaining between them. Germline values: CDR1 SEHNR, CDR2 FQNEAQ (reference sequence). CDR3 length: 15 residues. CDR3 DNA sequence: TGTGCCAGCAGCTTAGGGCGGTTGGCTAATGAAAAACTGTTTTTT. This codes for CASSLGRLANEKLFF.

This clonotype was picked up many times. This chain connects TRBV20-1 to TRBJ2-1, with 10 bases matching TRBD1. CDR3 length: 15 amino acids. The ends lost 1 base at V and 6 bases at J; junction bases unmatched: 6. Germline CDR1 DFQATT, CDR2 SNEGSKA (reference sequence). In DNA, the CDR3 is TGCAGTGCTAGAGGGGACAGGGGAAAGGTCAATGAGCAGTTCTTC. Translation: CSARGDRGKVNEQFF.

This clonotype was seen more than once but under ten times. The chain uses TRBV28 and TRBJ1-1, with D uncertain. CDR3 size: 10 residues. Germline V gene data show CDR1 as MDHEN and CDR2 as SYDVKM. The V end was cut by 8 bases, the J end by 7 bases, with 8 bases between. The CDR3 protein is CASSTNEAFF. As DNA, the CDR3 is TGTGCCAGCTCTACAAATGAAGCTTTCTTT.